This TCR beta chain was recovered during a study of blood T cell repertoires in COVID-19. Study-wide context: PBMCs, B-cell-depleted T cells, or T cells were the source of the cDNA or gDNA that made up the material.

In germline, CDR1 is MDHEN, CDR2 SYDVKM. With 10 bases clipped from V and 5 bases from J, the junction kept 13 bases outside the gene matches. There are 15 residues in the CDR3. Enrollment of patients from Seattle took place during active infection, with longitudinal follow-up. Measured with immunoSEQ multiplex PCR; TCRdb has only the in-frame clones, and not every one. This table has 150,000 or so clones, roughly 80% appearing once. Sequencing used peripheral blood. The chain combines TRBV28 with TRBJ1-1; 10 bases are a match to TRBD1. This TCR came from a woman between 65 and 79 years old with COVID-19, enrolled during active disease. The DNA of the CDR3 is TGTGCCACTCAACGGGACAGGGGATTGAGGACTGAAGCTTTCTTT. Protein: CATQRDRGLRTEAFF.